This paragraph covers one T cell receptor beta chain sequence. Random hexamers primed reverse transcription of roughly 0.5 to 1 ug RNA. A multiplex approach, immunoSEQ multiplex PCR, amplified TCR beta CDR3 across 54 Vbeta and 13 Jbeta. One entry per CDR3 protein, called by TCRdb with MiXCR from the immunoSEQ multiplex PCR reads. The data hold some 180,000 distinct CDR3 sequences, with around 94% observed a single time. This entry comes from a study of CD8 T cells in Susac syndrome. FACS enriched CD8+ TEMRA cells, while bulk CD8+ and CD4+ were negatively isolated. The CDR3 consists of 16 residues. The germline V and J ends were trimmed by 5 bases and 2 bases, with 16 bases remaining between them. Germline V gene lookup returns CDR1 LNHDA and CDR2 SQIVND (reference sequence).

Input material: CD4+ T cells from PBMCs. The rearrangement links TRBV19 to TRBJ2-4; TRBD1 might be the D (6 bases). The TCR originated in a human donor with Susac syndrome. The CDR3 bases are TGTGCCAGTAGTTCTTCCACAGGGAGTTCCAAAAACATTCAGTACTTC. This codes for CASSSSTGSSKNIQYF.